One and the same sample provided the 7 T cell receptor beta chains below, sequenced in a study of T cells in Graves' hyperthyroidism and ophthalmopathy. Template material for amplifying TCR beta CDR3 regions consisted of RNA transcripts. A first-round RT-PCR of the TCR CDR3 used the HTBI primer set. One entry per CDR3 protein results from TCRdb running MiXCR on the multiplex PCR reads. In the table there are a few hundred thousand distinct CDR3 sequences, approximately 14% of which are singletons. Source material: blood. These receptors were obtained from a woman younger than 35 with Graves' hyperthyroidism that later progressed to Graves' ophthalmopathy.

This clonotype was counted only a few times. The chain has TRBV28 and TRBJ1-1, with TRBD1 identical over 8 bases. The J segment lost 0 bases and the V segment lost 5 bases, leaving 5 bases of the junction unmatched. The germline CDR1 and CDR2 sequences are MDHEN and SYDVKM. CDR3 length: 15 amino acids. CDR3 region: CASSIGGQVNTEAFF. In nucleotides, the CDR3 is TGTGCCAGCAGTATCGGGGGACAGGTGAACACTGAAGCTTTCTTT.

This clonotype was recorded many times. The DNA of the CDR3 is TGCAGTGCGCAGAAGCCGGGACACTCCAACACCGGGGAGCTGTTTTTT. Residues: CSAQKPGHSNTGELFF. The rearrangement joins TRBV20-1 to TRBJ2-2; weak D call: TRBD1 (6 bases). This CDR3 comprises 16 residues. Trimming shortened V by 6 bases and J by 2 bases, and 19 bases separated the two germline ends. Germline V gene sequence: CDR1 DFQATT, CDR2 SNEGSKA (reference sequence).

CDR3 loop: CASSASIAGVGNEQFF. CDR3 sequence (DNA): TGTGCCAGCAGCGCTTCCATAGCGGGAGTTGGCAATGAGCAGTTCTTC. The rearrangement links TRBV9 to TRBJ2-1; 9 bases map to TRBD2. V shed 3 bases, J shed 6 bases, and the junction held 10 bases outside the gene matches. The CDR3 contains 16 residues. The germline V gene has CDR1 SGDLS and CDR2 YYNGEE.

This clonotype occurred many times. The J gene is TRBJ1-5, the V gene TRBV18; D gene unclear. Trimming took off 5 bases at V and 1 base at J, with 15 bases between the two ends. Germline lookup yields CDR1 KGHSH and CDR2 LQKENI. The CDR3 is 16 residues long. In nucleotides, the CDR3 is TGTGCCAGCTCAAGTTTCGCCCGGGCGAGCAATCAGCCCCAGCATTTT. It translates to CASSSFARASNQPQHF.

This clonotype has ten or more counts. J is TRBJ2-6 and V is TRBV2; no clear D gene. Deletions cut 2 bases from V and 3 bases from J, with 5 bases between. The CDR3 length is 14 residues. Germline V lookup: CDR1 SNHLY, CDR2 FYNNEI. DNA for the CDR3: TGTGCCAGCAGTGAATGGTATGGGGCCAACGTCCTGACTTTC. Translating gives CASSEWYGANVLTF. Variable domain in full (rest from reference TRBV2 and TRBJ2-6): EPEVTQTPSHQVTQMGQEVILRCVPISNHLYFYWYRQILGQKVEFLVSFYNNEISEKSEIFDDQFSVERPDGSNFTLKIRSTKLEDSAMYFCASSEWYGANVLTFGAGSRLTVL.

About this clonotype: A much larger clone sits a single nucleotide away, making a read error possible. The chain uses TRBV18 and TRBJ1-1, with D maybe TRBD1 (5 bases). The CDR3 is 16 residues long. The germline V gene encodes CDR1 KGHSH and CDR2 LQKENI. The CDR3 DNA follows: TGTGCCAGCTCACCACCGGGTTTGTGGGGGAACACTGAAGCTTCCTTT. Amino acid sequence: CASSPPGLWGNTEASF.

Written as DNA, the CDR3 is TGTGCCAGCAGTCCGTACCGACTAGCGGGAGTGGGTACGCAGTACTTC. Its translation is CASSPYRLAGVGTQYF. The V and J genes are TRBV6-1 and TRBJ2-7; 12 positions match TRBD2. The CDR3 runs 16 residues. Germline CDR1 and CDR2: MNHNS and SASEGT. V was pared by 5 bases and J by 9 bases, with 14 bases of the junction left unmatched.